The 10 T cell receptor beta chains reported below all come from one sample, sequenced in a study of T cells and Merkel cell carcinoma outcomes. Here immunoSEQ multiplex PCR was the method, and the copy in TCRdb shows in-frame clones only, minus some. The profile shows 890 or so clones, about 90% of them singletons. Sequencing was done on a sample of tumor tissue from Merkel cell carcinoma. The receptors originated from a human donor with Merkel cell carcinoma.

The chain is built from TRBV29-1 and TRBJ1-3; D is uncertain. The V gene's germline CDR1 is SQVTM and CDR2 ANQGSEA. This CDR3 spans 12 amino acids. V lost 5 bases to trimming and J lost 0 bases, with 5 bases between them. CDR3 sequence reads: CSVLSSGNTIYF. DNA of the CDR3: TGCAGCGTTCTGAGCTCTGGAAACACCATATATTTT. Supplemented by reference TRBV29-1 and TRBJ1-3, the full variable domain reads SAVISQKPSRDICQRGTSLTIQCQVDSQVTMMFWYRQQPGQSLTLIATANQGSEATYESGFVIDKFPISRPNLTFSTLTVSNMSPEDSSIYLCSVLSSGNTIYFGEGSWLTVV.

V is TRBV6-1 and J is TRBJ2-6; D is possibly TRBD2 (5 bases). Germline lookup yields CDR1 MNHNS and CDR2 SASEGT. The CDR3 is 18 amino acids. V dropped 4 bases and J dropped 5 bases, with 21 bases sitting between them. The CDR3 loop is CASSGRYSAQSRANVLTF. CDR3 in DNA: TGTGCCAGCAGTGGGAGGTACTCTGCACAAAGTCGGGCCAACGTCCTGACTTTC.

This clone appeared a few times. The V gene is TRBV6-1, the J gene TRBJ2-5; 9 bases align to TRBD1. The CDR3 has 13 amino acids. V was clipped by 9 bases and J by 5 bases; unmatched bases: 7. CDR1 is MNHNS and CDR2 is SASEGT in the germline V gene. Here the CDR3 reads CASSTGGLETQYF. In DNA form, the CDR3 reads TGTGCCAGTAGCACAGGGGGCTTGGAGACCCAGTACTTC.

This clone came up once. The CDR3 region is CASSQDISRPSYNEQFF. DNA of the CDR3: TGTGCCAGCAGCCAAGATATATCGCGGCCGAGCTACAATGAGCAGTTCTTC. This rearrangement joins TRBV4-2 to TRBJ2-1; D ambiguous. The ends were cut back, 0 bases at V and 3 bases at J, with 15 bases in the middle. The length of the CDR3 is 17 residues. In germline, CDR1 is LGHNA, CDR2 YNFKEQ.

V gene TRBV29-1 combines with J gene TRBJ2-2; 7 bases are shared with TRBD1. V dropped 5 bases and J dropped 2; count of bases not matched to a gene: 2. This CDR3 contains 13 residues. In germline, CDR1 is SQVTM, CDR2 ANQGSEA. CDR3 in DNA: TGCAGCGTTCGACAGGGTAACACCGGGGAGCTGTTTTTT. Translation: CSVRQGNTGELFF.

V is TRBV29-1 and J is TRBJ2-7; D remains unclear. Trimming took 5 bases from V and 3 from J, leaving 8 bases between them. Germline V CDR1 and CDR2: SQVTM, ANQGSEA. The CDR3 is made up of 11 amino acids. This CDR3 is CSVSDLYEQYF. DNA of the CDR3: TGCAGCGTTTCCGACCTCTACGAGCAGTACTTC.

V gene TRBV4-3 combines with J gene TRBJ2-7, with a weak D call TRBD1 (7 bases). Trimming cost V 0 bases and J 9 bases, with 12 bases left between them. This CDR3 is 13 amino acids long. Per germline, CDR1 LGHNA and CDR2 YSLEER. CDR3 protein: CASSQDQGGGQYF. The CDR3 coding sequence is TGCGCCAGCAGCCAAGATCAGGGGGGCGGGCAGTACTTC.

The chain joins TRBV9 to TRBJ2-5; the D gene is possibly TRBD2 (6 bases). Germline-derived CDR1 and CDR2 are SGDLS and YYNGEE. The CDR3 is 14 residues long. V was shortened by 0 bases and J by 4 bases, with 10 bases between the two germline ends. CDR3 in amino acids: CASSVAVGGETQYF. The CDR3 DNA reads as TGTGCCAGCAGCGTAGCTGTGGGGGGAGAGACCCAGTACTTC.

This sequence joins TRBV10-2 and TRBJ2-2, with D maybe TRBD2 (7 bases). The CDR3 spans 17 residues. V was cut by 0 bases and J by 5 bases, with 16 bases left in between. The V gene's germline CDR1 is WSHSY and CDR2 SAAADI. This CDR3 is CASSESIRGRGTGELFF. CDR3 sequence (DNA): TGCGCCAGCAGTGAGTCGATTCGTGGGAGGGGGACCGGGGAGCTGTTTTTT.

As DNA, the CDR3 is TGTGCCAGCAGCGGAGGAATGGGGGGCTACAATGAGCAGTTCTTC. This gives the protein CASSGGMGGYNEQFF. This chain joins TRBV9 and TRBJ2-1; D possibly corresponds to TRBD2 (6 bases). The CDR3 spans 15 residues. In germline, CDR1 is SGDLS, CDR2 YYNGEE. V was cut by 3 bases and J by 3 bases, with 13 bases left in between.